These 16 T cell receptor beta chains share one sample of origin, sequenced in a study of STAT5B mutations in CD4+ large granular lymphocyte leukemia. Profiled with immunoSEQ multiplex PCR; TCRdb holds only in-frame clones, not every one. This repertoire shows nearly 35,000 clones, approximately 90% found once; its top ten account for around 3.3%. Sequences were obtained from CD4+ T cells from blood buffy coats. These receptor sequences come from a human donor in good health.

This chain links TRBV7-2 with TRBJ2-4; tentatively, D is TRBD1 or TRBD2 (6 bases each). This CDR3 is built from 15 residues. Trimming stripped 5 bases from V and 6 bases from J, with 17 bases between. Germline V gene sequence: CDR1 SGHTA, CDR2 FQGNSA. CDR3 DNA: TGTGCCAGCAGCCCGTCCTGGGGGGCTAGAAACATTCAGTACTTC. Translating it yields CASSPSWGARNIQYF.

CDR3 bases: TGTGCCAGCAGCTTAGTAAGCACAGATACGCAGTATTTT. Translation gives CASSLVSTDTQYF. The chain combines TRBV11-2 with TRBJ2-3; no clear D gene. Germline CDR1 is SGHAT and CDR2 is FQNNGV. V was cut by 1 base and J by 0 bases, with 2 bases left in between. This CDR3 is built from 13 residues.

The chain is built from TRBV9 and TRBJ2-3; TRBD1 aligns across 9 bases. Germline V CDR1 and CDR2: SGDLS, YYNGEE. V lost 0 bases to trimming and J lost 6 bases; unmatched junction nucleotides: 8. CDR3 size: 16 residues. CDR3 coding DNA: TGTGCCAGCAGCGTAGGTCAGGGACAGGGCGAGGATACGCAGTATTTT. It codes for CASSVGQGQGEDTQYF. Full variable domain (rest looked up from reference TRBV9 and TRBJ2-3): DSGVTQTPKHLITATGQRVTLRCSPRSGDLSVYWYQQSLDQGLQFLIQYYNGEERAKGNILERFSAQQFPDLHSELNLSSLELGDSALYFCASSVGQGQGEDTQYFGPGTRLTVL.

This clone was seen only once. The chain links TRBV25-1 to TRBJ2-1; 11 positions agree with TRBD2. Looked up from germline, CDR1 is MGHDK and CDR2 is SYGVNS. The CDR3 runs 16 residues. The V and J ends lost 4 bases and 5 bases, in that order; junction bases with no gene match: 7. Here the CDR3 DNA reads TGTGCCAGCAGTGCCCTTAGCGGGAGGGCCGACAATGAGCAGTTCTTC. It yields the protein CASSALSGRADNEQFF.

The chain joins TRBV19 to TRBJ2-1; 7 bases are shared with TRBD2. Germline CDR1 reads LNHDA; CDR2 reads SQIVND (reference sequence). This CDR3 has 15 residues. V was clipped by 9 bases and J by 6 bases; unmatched bases: 14. In nucleotides, the CDR3 is TGTGCCAGCCGCGGGAGAGCGGGGAGCGGCAATGAGCAGTTCTTC. Residues: CASRGRAGSGNEQFF.

The chain employs TRBV28 and TRBJ1-2; D is undetermined. Germline V gives CDR1 MDHEN, CDR2 SYDVKM. V was clipped by 6 bases and J by 4 bases, with 9 bases between them. The CDR3 consists of 12 residues. The CDR3 loop reads CASRATAYGYTF. The CDR3 nucleotides read TGTGCCAGCAGAGCAACAGCCTATGGCTACACCTTC.

The chain uses TRBV7-2 and TRBJ1-1; D not resolved. Germline CDR1 SGHTA, CDR2 FQGNSA. Trimming took off 1 base at V and 0 bases at J, with 9 bases between the two ends. The CDR3 is 15 amino acids. The DNA for the CDR3 is TGTGCCAGCAGCTTAGTAGATCTTTTGAACACTGAAGCTTTCTTT. It is translated as CASSLVDLLNTEAFF.

The chain uses TRBV18 and TRBJ1-5; D is possibly TRBD1 (5 bases). With 2 bases removed from V and 3 bases from J, the gap between germline ends came to 14 bases. The germline V gene encodes CDR1 KGHSH and CDR2 LQKENI. CDR3 length: 16 residues. CDR3 loop: CASSPLAGGYNQPQHF. CDR3 sequence (DNA): TGTGCCAGCTCACCATTGGCGGGGGGTTACAATCAGCCCCAGCATTTT. Complete variable domain (other parts from reference TRBV18 and TRBJ1-5): NAGVMQNPRHLVRRRGQEARLRCSPMKGHSHVYWYRQLPEEGLKFMVYLQKENIIDESGMPKERFSAEFPKEGPSILRIQQVVRGDSAAYFCASSPLAGGYNQPQHFGDGTRLSIL.

The chain combines TRBV2 with TRBJ2-7, with a tentative D call TRBD2 (5 bases). Looked up from germline, CDR1 is SNHLY and CDR2 is FYNNEI. V was pared by 10 bases and J by 5 bases, with 18 bases between. The CDR3 has 13 residues. For the CDR3, the DNA is TGTGCCATTTCAGCGGTCCCCGGGGACGAGCAGTACTTC. This encodes CAISAVPGDEQYF.

The V gene is TRBV4-3, the J gene TRBJ2-7; no clear D. The ends were cut back, 0 bases at V and 2 bases at J, with 11 bases in the middle. The length of the CDR3 is 15 residues. Germline assignment: CDR1 LGHNA and CDR2 YSLEER. The CDR3 loop is CASSQDQGRTYEQYF. In DNA form, the CDR3 reads TGCGCCAGCAGCCAAGATCAAGGCAGGACCTACGAGCAGTACTTC.

The chain uses TRBV27 and TRBJ2-4; the match to TRBD2 covers 9 bases. The V gene end was trimmed by 8 bases and the J gene end by 15 bases; junction bases not matched to a gene: 8. Per germline, CDR1 MNHEY and CDR2 SMNVEV (reference sequence). The CDR3 covers 11 residues. The CDR3, as DNA: TGTGCCAGCCATGTGGCGGGAGGGCCGTACTTC. Translated, it gives CASHVAGGPYF.

The chain has TRBV25-1 and TRBJ1-5, with D unclear. Germline CDR1 and CDR2: MGHDK and SYGVNS. CDR3 length equals 13 residues. The V gene lost 6 bases and the J gene lost 1 base, with 7 bases spanning the gap. The CDR3 DNA reads TGTGCCAGCAGAGTGGGAAGCAATCAGCCCCAGCATTTT. It is translated as CASRVGSNQPQHF. The full variable domain, rest sourced from reference TRBV25-1 and TRBJ1-5, is EADIYQTPRYLVIGTGKKITLECSQTMGHDKMYWYQQDPGMELHLIHYSYGVNSTEKGDLSSESTVSRIRTEHFPLTLESARPSHTSQYLCASRVGSNQPQHFGDGTRLSIL.

This clone was counted a few times. The gene calls are TRBV11-2 and TRBJ1-5; no reliable D call. Germline V gene data show CDR1 as SGHAT and CDR2 as FQNNGV. The CDR3 has 13 amino acids. The V gene lost 7 bases and the J gene lost 3 bases, with 10 bases spanning the gap. In DNA, the CDR3 is TGTGCCAGCACGGGCGGGAACAATCAGCCCCAGCATTTT. This encodes CASTGGNNQPQHF.

The rearrangement links TRBV21-1 to TRBJ1-5; no DNA check was done on the table's D call, TRBD1. TRBV21-1 is an annotated pseudogene. The CDR3 length is 15 residues. The CDR3: CASSKGPGANQPQHF. In DNA, the CDR3 is TGTGCCAGCAGCAAAGGGCCAGGGGCCAATCAGCCCCAGCATTTT.

The chain couples TRBV11-2 to TRBJ2-3; D uncertain. Trimming took 1 base from V and 1 from J, leaving 6 bases between them. Germline V gene lookup returns CDR1 SGHAT and CDR2 FQNNGV. The CDR3 is 14 amino acids. CDR3 sequence (DNA): TGTGCCAGCAGCTTAGGCGCACGCACAGATACGCAGTATTTT. This translates into CASSLGARTDTQYF. Full variable domain (remainder filled in from reference TRBV11-2 and TRBJ2-3): EAGVAQSPRYKIIEKRQSVAFWCNPISGHATLYWYQQILGQGPKLLIQFQNNGVVDDSQLPKDRFSAERLKGVDSTLKIQPAKLEDSAVYLCASSLGARTDTQYFGPGTRLTVL.

The table lists this clone with a count of one. The chain employs TRBV13 and TRBJ2-1; a possible D gene is TRBD2 (6 bases). Per the germline V gene, CDR1 is PRHDT and CDR2 is FYEKMQ (reference sequence). Trimming took off 1 base at V and 12 bases at J, with 19 bases between the two ends. The CDR3 is made up of 15 amino acids. The CDR3 region has the DNA TGTGCCAGCAGCTTAGAGCCCCAGGGTGGGGGGTGGCAGTTCTTC. Its translation: CASSLEPQGGGWQFF.